These 21 T cell receptor beta chains came from one sample sequenced in a study of cytomegalovirus exposure and HLA in healthy donors. Vbeta (60) and Jbeta (13) primers were used in the PCR. TCRdb's copy holds only in-frame clones and misses some; the assay was immunoSEQ multiplex PCR. The sample holds some 65,000 clones; 70% to 80% are singletons and the top ten take about 3%. Sequencing used PBMCs. Source of these receptors: a girl aged 5 to 17 in good health and CMV-seropositive.

The V gene is TRBV5-1, the J gene TRBJ2-1; 9 nucleotides agree with TRBD2. V trimming: 5 bases; J trimming: 8 bases; junction bases outside the gene matches: 2. CDR1 is SGHRS, CDR2 YFSETQ, per germline. The CDR3 totals 12 residues. The CDR3 DNA follows: TGCGCCAGCAGAATAGCGGGAGATGAGCAGTTCTTC. Translated: CASRIAGDEQFF.

There are a few counts of this clone. This chain uses TRBV11-2 with TRBJ2-7, with 8 bases fitting TRBD2. This CDR3 has 17 residues. Trimming cost V 5 bases and J 0 bases; bases outside gene matches: 12. Germline lookup yields CDR1 SGHAT and CDR2 FQNNGV. The CDR3 DNA sequence: TGTGCCAGCAGCACCCTGGCGGGAGGACGCCTCTCCTACGAGCAGTACTTC. Encoded protein: CASSTLAGGRLSYEQYF.

The chain recombines TRBV4-1 with TRBJ2-7, with D perhaps matching TRBD1 (5 bases). The CDR3 has 13 amino acids. CDR1 and CDR2 from the germline V gene are MGHRA and YSYEKL. The germline V and J ends were trimmed by 1 base and 6 bases, with 10 bases remaining between them. CDR3 sequence (DNA): TGCGCCAGCAGCCAAGTTCCAAGGGGCGAGCAGTACTTC. The encoded protein is CASSQVPRGEQYF.

The chain is built from TRBV28 and TRBJ2-7; D unclear. V dropped 5 bases and J dropped 4 bases, with 6 bases sitting between them. Germline V lookup: CDR1 MDHEN, CDR2 SYDVKM. The CDR3 spans 11 residues. The CDR3 is CASSPHYEQYF. The DNA of the CDR3 is TGTGCCAGCAGTCCCCATTACGAGCAGTACTTC.

The count of this clone is one. The chain joins TRBV29-1 to TRBJ2-1, with 7 bases aligning to TRBD1. With 5 bases clipped from V and 3 bases from J, the junction kept 4 bases outside the gene matches. Per the germline V gene, CDR1 is SQVTM and CDR2 is ANQGSEA. This CDR3 region has 13 residues. CDR3 coding DNA: TGCAGCGTTAACAGGGGTAACTACAATGAGCAGTTCTTC. This gives the protein CSVNRGNYNEQFF.

The chain employs TRBV28 and TRBJ1-1, with D perhaps TRBD1 (6 bases). V was shortened by 6 bases and J by 6 bases, with 8 bases between the two germline ends. The CDR3 runs to 11 residues. Germline CDR1 and CDR2: MDHEN and SYDVKM. The DNA of the CDR3 is TGTGCCAGCAGCTACAGGGCTGAAGCTTTCTTT. The encoded protein is CASSYRAEAFF.

The V and J genes are TRBV4-2 and TRBJ2-1, with 7 bases that match TRBD2. Germline CDR1 is LGHNA and CDR2 is YNFKEQ. The CDR3 covers 15 residues. Trimming cost V 1 base and J 4 bases; bases outside gene matches: 4. CDR3 region: CASSQVLATYNEQFF. CDR3 bases: TGTGCCAGCAGCCAAGTACTAGCGACTTACAATGAGCAGTTCTTC.

J is TRBJ1-5 and V is TRBV21-1. TRBV21-1 is a documented pseudogene. The CDR3 has 14 amino acids. CDR3 amino acids: CASSQGCRGQPQHF. The CDR3 nucleotides are TGTGCCAGCAGCCAAGGGTGTCGGGGTCAGCCCCAGCATTTT.

Only a few counts were recorded for this clone. The chain carries TRBV5-1 and TRBJ1-5, with no clear D. The CDR3 is 13 amino acids. In germline, CDR1 is SGHRS, CDR2 YFSETQ. Trimming left V 0 bases short and J 5 bases short, with 6 bases between. The CDR3 is CASSLDSYQPQHF. The DNA for the CDR3 is TGCGCCAGCAGCTTGGACAGCTATCAGCCCCAGCATTTT.

This rearrangement joins TRBV5-1 to TRBJ2-7, with 7 bases that match TRBD2. CDR1 and CDR2 from the germline V gene are SGHRS and YFSETQ. The ends lost 0 bases at V and 4 bases at J; junction bases unmatched: 4. The CDR3 sequence is 14 residues long. The CDR3 DNA reads as TGCGCCAGCAGCTTGGAGCAGGGAGGGTACGAGCAGTACTTC. Amino acid sequence: CASSLEQGGYEQYF. The complete variable domain, with remaining parts taken from reference TRBV5-1 and TRBJ2-7, reads KAGVTQTPRYLIKTRGQQVTLSCSPISGHRSVSWYQQTPGQGLQFLFEYFSETQRNKGNFPGRFSGRQFSNSRSEMNVSTLELGDSALYLCASSLEQGGYEQYFGPGTRLTVT.

J is TRBJ2-7 and V is TRBV13; the match to TRBD1 covers 8 bases. This CDR3 spans 12 amino acids. The germline gives CDR1 PRHDT, CDR2 FYEKMQ (reference sequence). Losses at the gene ends were 5 bases for V and 6 bases for J; bases not matched to a gene: 3. The CDR3 DNA sequence: TGTGCCAGCAGCGTCACAGGGGGCGAGCAGTACTTC. It encodes CASSVTGGEQYF. Using reference TRBV13 and TRBJ2-7 for the parts outside the CDR3, the full variable domain is AAGVIQSPRHLIKEKRETATLKCYPIPRHDTVYWYQQGPGQDPQFLISFYEKMQSDKGSIPDRFSAQQFSDYHSELNMSSLELGDSALYFCASSVTGGEQYFGPGTRLTVT.

This clone occurred a few times. The chain has TRBV6-1 and TRBJ1-1; 9 bases are shared with TRBD1. The length of the CDR3 is 13 residues. V shed 8 bases, J shed 5 bases, and the junction held 6 bases outside the gene matches. In germline, CDR1 is MNHNS, CDR2 SASEGT. CDR3 residues: CASGWGTGTEAFF. CDR3 nucleotides: TGTGCCAGCGGTTGGGGGACAGGGACTGAAGCTTTCTTT.

The V gene is TRBV25-1, the J gene TRBJ1-2, with 10 bases that match TRBD1. With V trimmed by 1 base and J by 7 bases, 6 bases remained unmatched. Germline-derived CDR1 and CDR2 are MGHDK and SYGVNS. The CDR3 extends over 15 amino acids. The CDR3 is CASSEFSGQGGGYTF. The CDR3 DNA follows: TGTGCCAGCAGTGAATTCTCCGGACAGGGGGGTGGCTACACCTTC.

This clone has a handful of counts. The chain couples TRBV4-1 to TRBJ2-5, with 8 bases matching TRBD1. The CDR3 covers 17 residues. The V segment lost 0 bases and the J segment 4 bases; nucleotides outside the gene matches: 10. Germline CDR1 MGHRA, CDR2 YSYEKL. As DNA, the CDR3 is TGCGCCAGCAGCCAAGAGGTAACGTGGACAGGGAGAGAGACCCAGTACTTC. Translation gives CASSQEVTWTGRETQYF.

This chain uses TRBV29-1 with TRBJ2-1; 12 nucleotides line up with TRBD1. The V and J ends lost 0 bases and 9 bases, in that order; junction bases with no gene match: 18. The CDR3 covers 19 residues. Germline CDR1 is SQVTM and CDR2 is ANQGSEA. The CDR3: CSVEDLFRPPGQGASEQFF. CDR3 coding DNA: TGCAGCGTTGAAGATCTTTTCCGCCCGCCGGGACAGGGGGCTAGTGAGCAGTTCTTC.

Only a few counts were recorded for this clone. The V gene is TRBV7-2, the J gene TRBJ2-1, with no clear D. Germline CDR1 reads SGHTA; CDR2 reads FQGNSA. This CDR3 is 14 amino acids long. The V gene lost 5 bases and the J gene lost 6 bases, with 14 bases spanning the gap. The CDR3 spells CASSDVLLTNEQFF. The CDR3 DNA is TGTGCCAGCAGCGACGTACTACTGACCAATGAGCAGTTCTTC.

The chain is built from TRBV30 and TRBJ1-3, with 7 bases fitting TRBD1. This CDR3 region has 14 residues. Germline V lookup: CDR1 GTSNPN, CDR2 SVGIG (reference sequence). V shed 1 base and J 6 bases; nucleotides not matched to a gene: 6. CDR3: CAWSAGGIPNTIYF. The CDR3 nucleotides read TGTGCCTGGAGTGCAGGGGGTATCCCAAACACCATATATTTT. Full variable domain (outside the CDR3, taken from reference TRBV30 and TRBJ1-3): SQTIHQWPATLVQPVGSPLSLECTVEGTSNPNLYWYRQAAGRGLQLLFYSVGIGQISSEVPQNLSASRPQDRQFILSSKKLLLSDSGFYLCAWSAGGIPNTIYFGEGSWLTVV.

V and J are TRBV2 and TRBJ2-5, with 10 bases aligning to TRBD1. The CDR3 runs 17 residues. The germline V gene has CDR1 SNHLY and CDR2 FYNNEI. V was pared by 4 bases and J by 5 bases, with 13 bases of the junction left unmatched. CDR3 DNA sequence: TGTGCCAGCAGTGGAAATAATCCGGGACAGGGGAGGGAGACCCAGTACTTC. Protein sequence: CASSGNNPGQGRETQYF.

The chain is built from TRBV5-1 and TRBJ2-5; D possibly corresponds to TRBD2 (5 bases). In germline, CDR1 is SGHRS, CDR2 YFSETQ. The CDR3 totals 14 residues. Trimming cost V 4 bases and J 2 bases, with 12 bases left between them. This CDR3 reads CASSAGLLQETQYF. The CDR3 DNA follows: TGCGCCAGCAGCGCCGGACTGCTTCAAGAGACCCAGTACTTC.

The V call is TRBV6-6, the J call TRBJ1-5, with TRBD1 identical over 9 bases. The CDR3 covers 16 residues. Germline V gene data show CDR1 as MNHNY and CDR2 as SVGAGI (reference sequence). Trimming cost V 8 bases and J 1 base; bases outside gene matches: 9. CDR3 loop: CASVETGGLSNQPQHF. In DNA form, the CDR3 reads TGTGCCAGCGTCGAGACAGGGGGTCTGAGCAATCAGCCCCAGCATTTT.

This chain connects TRBV5-1 to TRBJ1-2; perhaps TRBD1 as D (6 bases). Germline V gene lookup returns CDR1 SGHRS and CDR2 YFSETQ. The CDR3 sequence is 14 residues long. Trimming took 7 bases from V and 8 from J, leaving 21 bases between them. Here the CDR3 reads CASGVEDRRRGYTF. In DNA, the CDR3 is TGCGCCAGCGGAGTGGAAGACAGGAGGCGCGGCTACACCTTC.